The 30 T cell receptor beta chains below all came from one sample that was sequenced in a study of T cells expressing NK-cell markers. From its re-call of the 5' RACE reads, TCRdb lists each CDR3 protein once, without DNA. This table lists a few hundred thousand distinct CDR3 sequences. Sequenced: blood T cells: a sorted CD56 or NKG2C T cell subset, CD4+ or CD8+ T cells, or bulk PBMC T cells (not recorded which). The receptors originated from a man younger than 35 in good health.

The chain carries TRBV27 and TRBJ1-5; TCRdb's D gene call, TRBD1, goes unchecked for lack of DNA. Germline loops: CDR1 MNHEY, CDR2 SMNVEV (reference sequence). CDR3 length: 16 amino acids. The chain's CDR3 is CASSTNRPYSNQPQHF.

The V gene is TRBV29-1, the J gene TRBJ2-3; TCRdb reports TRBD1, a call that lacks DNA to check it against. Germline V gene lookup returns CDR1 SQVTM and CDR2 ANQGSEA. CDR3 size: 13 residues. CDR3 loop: CSVQTGIPDTQYF.

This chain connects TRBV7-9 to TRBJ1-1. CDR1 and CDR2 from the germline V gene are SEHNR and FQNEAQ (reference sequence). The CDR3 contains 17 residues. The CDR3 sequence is CASSFKSGLLMNTEAFF.

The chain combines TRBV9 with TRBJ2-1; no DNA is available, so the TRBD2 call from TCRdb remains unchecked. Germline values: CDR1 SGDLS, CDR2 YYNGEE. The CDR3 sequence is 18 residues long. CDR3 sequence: CASSVATLSSGRQDEQFF.

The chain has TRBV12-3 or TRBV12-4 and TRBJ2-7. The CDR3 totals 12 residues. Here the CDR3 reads CASSLGLYEQYF.

The CDR3: CSVRDTDPSQPQHF. The chain joins TRBV29-1 to TRBJ1-5; TCRdb names TRBD1, which stays unverified in the absence of DNA. Germline CDR1 SQVTM, CDR2 ANQGSEA. The CDR3 spans 14 residues.

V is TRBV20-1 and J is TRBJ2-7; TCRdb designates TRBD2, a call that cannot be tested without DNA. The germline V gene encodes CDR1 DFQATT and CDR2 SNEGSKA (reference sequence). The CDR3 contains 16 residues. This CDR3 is CSASRGAGGSSYEQYF.

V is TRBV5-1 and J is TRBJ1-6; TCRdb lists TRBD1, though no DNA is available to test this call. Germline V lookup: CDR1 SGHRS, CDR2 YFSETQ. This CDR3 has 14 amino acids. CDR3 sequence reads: CASSPGGANSPLHF.

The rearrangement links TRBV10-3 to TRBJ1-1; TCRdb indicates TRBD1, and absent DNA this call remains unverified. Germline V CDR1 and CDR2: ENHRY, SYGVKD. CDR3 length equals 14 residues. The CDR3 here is CAISFQTGRIKAFF.

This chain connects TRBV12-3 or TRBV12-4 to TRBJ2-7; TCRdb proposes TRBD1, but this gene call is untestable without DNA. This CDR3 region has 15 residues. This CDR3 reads CASSFYGGEVYEQYF.

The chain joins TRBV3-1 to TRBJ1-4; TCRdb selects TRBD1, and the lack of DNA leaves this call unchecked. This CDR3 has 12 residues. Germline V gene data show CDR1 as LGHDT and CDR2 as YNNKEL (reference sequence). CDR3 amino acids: CASSPGQEKLFF.

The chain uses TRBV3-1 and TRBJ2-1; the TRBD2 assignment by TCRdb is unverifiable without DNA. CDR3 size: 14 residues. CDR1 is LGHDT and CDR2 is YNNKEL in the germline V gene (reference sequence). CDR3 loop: CASSHRLPGNEQFF.

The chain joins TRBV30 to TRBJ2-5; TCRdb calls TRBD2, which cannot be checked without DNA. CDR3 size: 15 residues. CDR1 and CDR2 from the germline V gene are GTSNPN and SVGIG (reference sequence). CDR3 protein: CAWSPRTSSYGTQYF.

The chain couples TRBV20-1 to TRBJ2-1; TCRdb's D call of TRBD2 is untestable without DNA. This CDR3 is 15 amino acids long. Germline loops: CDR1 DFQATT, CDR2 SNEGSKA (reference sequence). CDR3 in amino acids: CSARVASGRVNEQFF.

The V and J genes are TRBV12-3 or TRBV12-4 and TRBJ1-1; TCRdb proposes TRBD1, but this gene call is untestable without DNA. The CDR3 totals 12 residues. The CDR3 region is CASMRTGERAFF.

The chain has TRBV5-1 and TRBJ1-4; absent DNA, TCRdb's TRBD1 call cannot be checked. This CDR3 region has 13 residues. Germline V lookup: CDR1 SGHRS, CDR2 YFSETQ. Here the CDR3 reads CASTQSPGHGLFF. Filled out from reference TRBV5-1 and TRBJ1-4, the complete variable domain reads KAGVTQTPRYLIKTRGQQVTLSCSPISGHRSVSWYQQTPGQGLQFLFEYFSETQRNKGNFPGRFSGRQFSNSRSEMNVSTLELGDSALYLCASTQSPGHGLFFGSGTQLSVL.

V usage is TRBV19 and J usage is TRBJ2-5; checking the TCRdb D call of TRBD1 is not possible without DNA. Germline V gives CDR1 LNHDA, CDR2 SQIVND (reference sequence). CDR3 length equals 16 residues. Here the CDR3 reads CASSIGAGQGQETQYF.

CDR3 loop: CASSLALAVETQYF. This rearrangement joins TRBV11-2 to TRBJ2-5; the TRBD2 assignment by TCRdb is unverifiable without DNA. The length of the CDR3 is 14 residues. The germline gives CDR1 SGHAT, CDR2 FQNNGV.

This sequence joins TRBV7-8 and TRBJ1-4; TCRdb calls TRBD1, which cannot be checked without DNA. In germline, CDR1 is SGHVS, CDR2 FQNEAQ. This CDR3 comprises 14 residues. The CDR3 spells CASSSRQGDEKLFF.

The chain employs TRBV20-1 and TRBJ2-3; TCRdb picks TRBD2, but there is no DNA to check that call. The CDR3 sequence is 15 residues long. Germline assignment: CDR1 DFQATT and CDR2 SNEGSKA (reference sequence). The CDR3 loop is CSAMAGGERTDTQYF.

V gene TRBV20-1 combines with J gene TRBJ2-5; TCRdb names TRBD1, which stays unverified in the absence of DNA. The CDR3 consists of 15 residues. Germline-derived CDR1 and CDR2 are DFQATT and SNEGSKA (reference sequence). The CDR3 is CSARGTDRGRETQYF.

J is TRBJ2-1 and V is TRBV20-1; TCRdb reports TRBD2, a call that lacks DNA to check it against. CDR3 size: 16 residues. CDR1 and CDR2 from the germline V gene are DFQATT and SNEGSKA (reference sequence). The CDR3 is CSTSRTSGGRSGEQFF.

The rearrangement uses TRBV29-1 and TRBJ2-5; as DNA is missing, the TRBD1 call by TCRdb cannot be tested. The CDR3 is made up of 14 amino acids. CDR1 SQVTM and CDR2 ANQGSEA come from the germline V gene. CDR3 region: CSVDFAGREETQYF.

The CDR3 is CASSFVGLGQETQYF. V is TRBV12-3 or TRBV12-4 and J is TRBJ2-5; the D call from TCRdb, TRBD1, cannot be confirmed without DNA. CDR3 length: 15 residues.

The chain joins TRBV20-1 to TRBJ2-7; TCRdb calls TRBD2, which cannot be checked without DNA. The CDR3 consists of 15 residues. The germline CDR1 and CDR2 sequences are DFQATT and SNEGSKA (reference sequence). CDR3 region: CSASMATGVGDEQYF.

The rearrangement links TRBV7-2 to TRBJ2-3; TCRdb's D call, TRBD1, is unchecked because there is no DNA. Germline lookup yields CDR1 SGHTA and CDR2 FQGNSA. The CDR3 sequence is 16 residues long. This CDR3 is CASSLNRGLPTDTQYF.

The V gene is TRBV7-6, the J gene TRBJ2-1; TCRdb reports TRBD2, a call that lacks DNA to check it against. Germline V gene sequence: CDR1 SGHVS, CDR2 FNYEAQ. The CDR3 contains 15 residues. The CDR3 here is CASSPERRELYEQFF.

The CDR3 region is CSASRPLDYNEQFF. The V and J genes are TRBV20-1 and TRBJ2-1. The germline V gene has CDR1 DFQATT and CDR2 SNEGSKA (reference sequence). The CDR3 extends over 14 amino acids.

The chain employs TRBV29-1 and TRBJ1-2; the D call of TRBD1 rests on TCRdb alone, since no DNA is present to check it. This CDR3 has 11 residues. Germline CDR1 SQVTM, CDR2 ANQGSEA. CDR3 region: CSGDRVAGYTF.

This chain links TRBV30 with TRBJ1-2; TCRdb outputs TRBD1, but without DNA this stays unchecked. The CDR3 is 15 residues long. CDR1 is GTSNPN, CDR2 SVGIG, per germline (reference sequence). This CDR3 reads CAWSPPGQGNYGYTF.